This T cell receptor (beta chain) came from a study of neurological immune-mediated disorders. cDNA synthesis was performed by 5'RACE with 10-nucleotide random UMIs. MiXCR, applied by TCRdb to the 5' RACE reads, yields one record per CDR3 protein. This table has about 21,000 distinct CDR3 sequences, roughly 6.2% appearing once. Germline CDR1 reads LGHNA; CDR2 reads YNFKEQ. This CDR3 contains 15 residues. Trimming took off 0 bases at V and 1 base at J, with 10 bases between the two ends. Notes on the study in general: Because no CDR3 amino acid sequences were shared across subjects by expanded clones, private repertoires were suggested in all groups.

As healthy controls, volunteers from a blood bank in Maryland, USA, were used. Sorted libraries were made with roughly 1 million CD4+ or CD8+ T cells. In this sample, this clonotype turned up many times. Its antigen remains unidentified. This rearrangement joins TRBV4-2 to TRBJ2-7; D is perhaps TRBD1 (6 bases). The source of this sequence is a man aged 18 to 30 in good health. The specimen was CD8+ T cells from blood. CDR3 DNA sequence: TGTGCCAGCAGCCAAGACCCCGGACAGTCCTACGAGCAGTACTTC. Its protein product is CASSQDPGQSYEQYF.